These T cell receptor beta chains were read from a single sample in a study of blood T cell repertoires in COVID-19. The repertoire was sequenced with immunoSEQ multiplex PCR; TCRdb's copy has only in-frame clones and lacks some. The data show 360,000 or so clones, with 89% seen just once and 1.5% to 2% held by the top ten. Sequencing used PBMCs or T cells enriched from blood (not recorded which). The receptor set was obtained from a woman aged 30 to 39 who had recovered from COVID-19. Each CDR3 is given without its conserved first and last residue. Fields, in order: clone size, J gene, V gene, CDR3 protein. The size field is filled for only some rows; it gives once, few, many or a size class.

abundance: .
j_gene: TRBJ2-7
v_gene: TRBV19
CDR3aa: ASSMVAGSYEQY

abundance: .
j_gene: TRBJ2-3
v_gene: TRBV23-1
CDR3aa: ASSQSTQGNTDTQY

abundance: .
j_gene: TRBJ2-3
v_gene: TRBV30
CDR3aa: AWSPWAASQATQY

abundance: .
j_gene: TRBJ1-2
v_gene: TRBV6-5
CDR3aa: ASSPASSNYGYT

abundance: once
j_gene: TRBJ1-2
v_gene: TRBV24-1
CDR3aa: ATSDPDTNYGYT

abundance: .
j_gene: TRBJ1-2
v_gene: TRBV10-3
CDR3aa: AISEFRDRGYTDYGYT

abundance: .
j_gene: TRBJ2-2
v_gene: TRBV2
CDR3aa: ASSELGSVSGELF

abundance: .
j_gene: TRBJ1-4
v_gene: TRBV27
CDR3aa: ASRAQGEVANEKLF

abundance: .
j_gene: TRBJ2-1
v_gene: TRBV6-4
CDR3aa: ASSPQASGYNEQF

abundance: .
j_gene: TRBJ2-1
v_gene: TRBV24-1
CDR3aa: ATRAEGGDEQF

abundance: .
j_gene: TRBJ2-1
v_gene: TRBV3-1/TRBV3-2
CDR3aa: ASSQMTSGSFRNEQF

abundance: few
j_gene: TRBJ1-2
v_gene: TRBV29-1
CDR3aa: SVESRDRSFYDGYT

abundance: .
j_gene: TRBJ1-5
v_gene: TRBV27
CDR3aa: ASSLQSNQPQH

abundance: .
j_gene: TRBJ1-4
v_gene: TRBV25-1
CDR3aa: ASSDIGRGSNEKLF

abundance: .
j_gene: TRBJ2-7
v_gene: TRBV19
CDR3aa: ASSTTATYEQY

abundance: .
j_gene: TRBJ1-3
v_gene: TRBV12-1
CDR3aa: ASSLAFRSHTIY

abundance: once
j_gene: TRBJ1-2
v_gene: TRBV2
CDR3aa: ARKGDYGYT

abundance: .
j_gene: TRBJ1-5
v_gene: TRBV6-4
CDR3aa: ASSDPADQGPENNQPQH

abundance: .
j_gene: TRBJ2-7
v_gene: TRBV7-2
CDR3aa: ASSLFPPGTSGATYEQY

abundance: .
j_gene: TRBJ2-7
v_gene: TRBV11-2
CDR3aa: ASSLGLAGAPYEQY

abundance: .
j_gene: TRBJ2-1
v_gene: TRBV6-2/TRBV6-3
CDR3aa: ASSQTSGMVNEQF

abundance: .
j_gene: TRBJ1-1
v_gene: TRBV4-1
CDR3aa: ASSLRSALAEAF

abundance: .
j_gene: TRBJ1-6
v_gene: TRBV7-8
CDR3aa: ASSVTGFKRSYNSPLH

abundance: .
j_gene: TRBJ1-1
v_gene: TRBV6-5
CDR3aa: ASSSPGTGIFTEAF

abundance: .
j_gene: TRBJ1-2
v_gene: TRBV28
CDR3aa: ASVDSANYGYT

abundance: .
j_gene: TRBJ2-6
v_gene: TRBV6-5
CDR3aa: ASSPASSGANVLT

abundance: .
j_gene: TRBJ2-2
v_gene: TRBV6-1
CDR3aa: ASSDGAGGTGELF

abundance: .
j_gene: TRBJ2-5
v_gene: TRBV5-8
CDR3aa: ASSVGQGQETQY

abundance: .
j_gene: TRBJ2-1
v_gene: TRBV5-1
CDR3aa: ASSQSGEPVSEQF

abundance: .
j_gene: TRBJ2-5
v_gene: TRBV7-9
CDR3aa: ASSLRLGLEVETQY

abundance: .
j_gene: TRBJ2-7
v_gene: TRBV29-1
CDR3aa: SVQGQVGNEQY

abundance: .
j_gene: TRBJ2-5
v_gene: TRBV27
CDR3aa: ASSSRDRQETQY

abundance: .
j_gene: TRBJ1-2
v_gene: TRBV12-3/TRBV12-4
CDR3aa: ASSRDIRKGYT

abundance: .
j_gene: TRBJ1-2
v_gene: TRBV12-3/TRBV12-4
CDR3aa: ASSAGYGYT

abundance: .
j_gene: TRBJ1-1
v_gene: TRBV19
CDR3aa: ASSIGRRMNTEAF

abundance: .
j_gene: TRBJ1-6
v_gene: TRBV7-2
CDR3aa: ASSDGQGAQSPLH

abundance: .
j_gene: TRBJ2-3
v_gene: TRBV12-3/TRBV12-4
CDR3aa: ASISGGDTQY

abundance: .
j_gene: TRBJ2-1
v_gene: TRBV5-6
CDR3aa: ASSLRVTGSGGEQF

abundance: .
j_gene: TRBJ2-7
v_gene: TRBV14
CDR3aa: ASSHPGTGGYEQY

abundance: .
j_gene: TRBJ2-7
v_gene: TRBV5-4
CDR3aa: ASSTRLAGKYEQY

abundance: .
j_gene: TRBJ1-1
v_gene: TRBV2
CDR3aa: ASRRDRGNTEAF

abundance: .
j_gene: TRBJ1-5
v_gene: TRBV29-1
CDR3aa: SVRLTDPNQPQH

abundance: .
j_gene: TRBJ1-2
v_gene: TRBV9
CDR3aa: ASSEGPRTVDGYT

abundance: .
j_gene: TRBJ2-1
v_gene: TRBV10-3
CDR3aa: AISGGLAAQANEQF

abundance: .
j_gene: TRBJ2-2
v_gene: TRBV10-2
CDR3aa: ASVGQSNTGELF

abundance: .
j_gene: TRBJ2-7
v_gene: TRBV6-5
CDR3aa: ASTRTRTYEQY

abundance: .
j_gene: TRBJ2-2
v_gene: TRBV19
CDR3aa: ASAISLGQGTGELF

abundance: .
j_gene: TRBJ1-1
v_gene: TRBV7-8
CDR3aa: ASSLGLLNTEAF

abundance: .
j_gene: TRBJ2-2
v_gene: TRBV14
CDR3aa: ASSHLPGQGGDTGELF

abundance: .
j_gene: TRBJ1-5
v_gene: TRBV27
CDR3aa: ASSFFGGQPQH

abundance: .
j_gene: TRBJ2-2
v_gene: TRBV5-4
CDR3aa: ASSAGRAGLTGGELF

abundance: .
j_gene: TRBJ2-7
v_gene: TRBV10-1
CDR3aa: ASSQGLAGGAQY

abundance: .
j_gene: TRBJ1-5
v_gene: TRBV5-6
CDR3aa: ASSLGGRTQPQH